This T cell receptor (beta chain) is drawn from a study of blood T cell repertoires in COVID-19. Study background: From the United States, Italy and Spain came samples of acute and convalescent COVID-19. Sources were T cells, B-cell-depleted T cells, or PBMCs; the material itself was cDNA or gDNA.

From germline, CDR1 is LNHDA and CDR2 SQIVND (reference sequence). The CDR3 runs to 15 residues. Trimming left V 6 bases short and J 2 bases short, with 14 bases between. How the authors handled the data: Cell counts per sample came from amplifying reference gene primers. Here immunoSEQ multiplex PCR was the method, and the copy in TCRdb shows in-frame clones only, minus some. V and J calls and clone size are as listed in that table; D and trimming were resolved from the DNA. The sample has about 60,000 clones; 82% are singletons. The genes are TRBV19 and TRBJ1-5; the D is unclear. The receptor was derived from a man aged 55 to 70 with acute or convalescent COVID-19. Sequenced input: peripheral blood. CDR3 sequence: CASSDGRGRNQPQHF. DNA of the CDR3: TGTGCCAGTAGCGACGGCCGTGGGCGCAATCAGCCCCAGCATTTT.